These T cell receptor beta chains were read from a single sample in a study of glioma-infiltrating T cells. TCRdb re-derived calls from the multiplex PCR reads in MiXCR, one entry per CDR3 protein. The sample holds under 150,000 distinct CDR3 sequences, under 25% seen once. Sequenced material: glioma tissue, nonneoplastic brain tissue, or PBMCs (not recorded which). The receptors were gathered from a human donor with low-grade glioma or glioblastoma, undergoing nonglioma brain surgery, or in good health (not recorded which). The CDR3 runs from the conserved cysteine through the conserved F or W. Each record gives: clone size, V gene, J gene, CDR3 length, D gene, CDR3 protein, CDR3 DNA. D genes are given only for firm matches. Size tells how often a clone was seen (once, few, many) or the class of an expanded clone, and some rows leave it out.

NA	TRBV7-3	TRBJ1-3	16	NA	CASSLTVGGPGNTMYF	TGTGCCAGCAGCTTAACGGTCGGGGGTCCTGGAAACACCATGTATTTT
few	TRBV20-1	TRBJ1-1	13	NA	CSAREQAGGRAFF	TGCAGTGCTAGAGAACAGGCCGGGGGCCGGGCTTTCTTT
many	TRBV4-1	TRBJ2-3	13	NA	CASSQASEDTQYF	TGCGCCAGCAGCCAAGCTTCAGAAGATACGCAGTATTTT
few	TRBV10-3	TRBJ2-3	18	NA	CAISDSRRGQDLTDTQYF	TGTGCCATCAGTGACTCTCGTCGGGGCCAAGACCTCACAGATACGCAGTATTTT
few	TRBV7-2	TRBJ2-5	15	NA	CASSLDRDVQETQYF	TGTGCCAGCAGCTTAGACCGGGACGTACAAGAGACCCAGTACTTC
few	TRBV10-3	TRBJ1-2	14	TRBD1	CAIRSGQGGRGYTF	TGTGCCATCAGATCGGGACAGGGAGGACGTGGCTACACCTTC
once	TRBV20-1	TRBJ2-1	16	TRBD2	CSAIMGLAGGQYEQSF	TGCAGTGCTATTATGGGACTAGCGGGGGGGCAGTATGAGCAGTCCTTC
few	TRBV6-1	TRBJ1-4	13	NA	CAIGDRVNEKLFF	TGTGCCATCGGCGATAGGGTTAATGAAAAACTGTTTTTT
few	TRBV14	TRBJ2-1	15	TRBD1	CASSHGGGQGREQFF	TGTGCCAGCAGCCATGGGGGAGGACAGGGTCGAGAGCAGTTCTTC
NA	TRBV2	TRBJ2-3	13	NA	CASRAPSTDTQYF	TGTGCCAGCAGAGCCCCCAGCACAGATACGCAGTATTTT